A selection of T cell receptor beta chains follows, all from one sample in a study of cytomegalovirus exposure and HLA in healthy donors. Measured with immunoSEQ multiplex PCR; TCRdb has only the in-frame clones, and not every one. Altogether 130,000 or so clones are present, around 77% being singletons, with the ten largest covering 0.95% to 1.5%. Sequences were obtained from PBMCs. All receptors derive from a man aged 45-60 years in good health and CMV-seronegative. Both conserved end residues are part of each CDR3. A D gene is named only where the DNA matches it firmly. Some rows mark clone size as missing; the rest say once, few, many or name a class of expanded clone.

v_gene: TRBV7-7
j_gene: TRBJ1-1
d_gene: TRBD1
abundance: NA
CDR3aa: CASSEGTGGTMNTEAFF
CDR3nt: TGTGCTAGCAGTGAGGGGACAGGGGGTACCATGAACACTGAAGCTTTCTTT

v_gene: TRBV9
j_gene: TRBJ2-6
d_gene: TRBD1
abundance: NA
CDR3aa: CASSDRQGETNVLTF
CDR3nt: TGTGCCAGCAGCGATAGGCAGGGGGAGACCAACGTCCTGACTTTC

v_gene: TRBV7-9
j_gene: TRBJ2-5
d_gene: TRBD2
abundance: NA
CDR3aa: CASSLPSSGRIQETQYF
CDR3nt: TGTGCCAGCAGCTTACCGTCTAGCGGGAGGATTCAAGAGACCCAGTACTTC

v_gene: TRBV7-9
j_gene: TRBJ2-2
d_gene: TRBD2
abundance: NA
CDR3aa: CASSPAGTSGREMPGELFF
CDR3nt: TGTGCCAGCAGCCCCGCCGGGACTAGCGGGAGGGAGATGCCGGGGGAGCTGTTTTTT

v_gene: TRBV6-1
j_gene: TRBJ2-3
d_gene: NA
abundance: few
CDR3aa: CASSLDTSSTDTQYF
CDR3nt: TGTGCCAGCAGCCTCGACACATCTAGCACAGATACGCAGTATTTT

v_gene: TRBV5-6
j_gene: TRBJ1-4
d_gene: NA
abundance: NA
CDR3aa: CASSIPGLANEKLFF
CDR3nt: TGTGCCAGCAGCATTCCGGGACTGGCTAATGAAAAACTGTTTTTT

v_gene: TRBV11-2
j_gene: TRBJ2-7
d_gene: NA
abundance: NA
CDR3aa: CASSDGRTSYEQYF
CDR3nt: TGTGCCAGCAGTGACGGGCGGACATCCTACGAGCAGTACTTC

v_gene: TRBV28
j_gene: TRBJ2-3
d_gene: TRBD2
abundance: once
CDR3aa: CASSSTAGTPDTQYF
CDR3nt: TGTGCCAGCAGTTCGACAGCGGGAACACCAGATACGCAGTATTTT

v_gene: TRBV7-8
j_gene: TRBJ2-5
d_gene: NA
abundance: NA
CDR3aa: CASSLDSQIWQETQYF
CDR3nt: TGTGCCAGCAGCTTAGATTCGCAGATTTGGCAAGAGACCCAGTACTTC

v_gene: TRBV6-5
j_gene: TRBJ2-1
d_gene: NA
abundance: NA
CDR3aa: CASRITGREGEQFF
CDR3nt: TGTGCCAGCAGAATTACGGGTCGGGAAGGTGAGCAGTTCTTC

v_gene: TRBV2
j_gene: TRBJ2-2
d_gene: TRBD1
abundance: NA
CDR3aa: CASSLGQVWPGELFF
CDR3nt: TGTGCCAGCAGCCTCGGACAGGTTTGGCCCGGGGAGCTGTTTTTT

v_gene: TRBV2
j_gene: TRBJ2-3
d_gene: TRBD2
abundance: NA
CDR3aa: CASSASGVSTDTQYF
CDR3nt: TGTGCCAGCAGTGCGAGCGGGGTTAGCACAGATACGCAGTATTTT

v_gene: TRBV27
j_gene: TRBJ2-3
d_gene: TRBD2
abundance: NA
CDR3aa: CASSPHILAGGPPSDTQYF
CDR3nt: TGTGCCAGCAGTCCACACATACTAGCGGGAGGGCCGCCCTCAGATACGCAGTATTTT

v_gene: TRBV30
j_gene: TRBJ1-3
d_gene: NA
abundance: NA
CDR3aa: CAWRTLRQRNTIYF
CDR3nt: TGTGCCTGGAGGACCTTGCGACAGCGCAACACCATATATTTT

v_gene: TRBV28
j_gene: TRBJ1-4
d_gene: TRBD1
abundance: NA
CDR3aa: CASNSRGRVNEKLFF
CDR3nt: TGTGCCAGCAACTCGAGGGGGCGCGTTAATGAAAAACTGTTTTTT

v_gene: TRBV27
j_gene: TRBJ2-7
d_gene: NA
abundance: NA
CDR3aa: CASSADRKSSYEQYF
CDR3nt: TGTGCCAGCAGTGCCGACAGAAAAAGCTCCTACGAGCAGTACTTC

v_gene: TRBV7-9
j_gene: TRBJ1-1
d_gene: NA
abundance: few
CDR3aa: CASSPPTDNTEAFF
CDR3nt: TGTGCCAGCAGCCCCCCGACAGACAACACTGAAGCTTTCTTT

v_gene: TRBV4-2
j_gene: TRBJ2-2
d_gene: NA
abundance: NA
CDR3aa: CASSQERAGELFF
CDR3nt: TGTGCCAGCAGCCAAGAAAGAGCCGGGGAGCTGTTTTTT

v_gene: TRBV14
j_gene: TRBJ1-6
d_gene: NA
abundance: once
CDR3aa: CASSFGQINSPLHF
CDR3nt: TGTGCCAGCAGCTTTGGACAGATTAATTCACCCCTCCACTTT

v_gene: TRBV7-6
j_gene: TRBJ2-5
d_gene: TRBD1
abundance: NA
CDR3aa: CASSLGQGLETQYF
CDR3nt: TGTGCCAGCAGCTTAGGACAGGGGCTAGAGACCCAGTACTTC

v_gene: TRBV9
j_gene: TRBJ1-5
d_gene: TRBD1
abundance: NA
CDR3aa: CASSRQGNQPQHF
CDR3nt: TGTGCCAGCAGCCGACAGGGAAATCAGCCCCAGCATTTT

v_gene: TRBV30
j_gene: TRBJ1-4
d_gene: TRBD1
abundance: few
CDR3aa: CAWKGTDNEKLFF
CDR3nt: TGTGCCTGGAAGGGGACAGACAATGAAAAACTGTTTTTT

v_gene: TRBV5-4
j_gene: TRBJ2-3
d_gene: TRBD2
abundance: once
CDR3aa: CASSPGGGAGVRTDTQYF
CDR3nt: TGTGCCAGCTCCCCCGGGGGGGGCGCAGGGGTCCGCACAGATACGCAGTATTTT

v_gene: TRBV6-1
j_gene: TRBJ2-5
d_gene: TRBD1
abundance: once
CDR3aa: CASRTWGRGQETQYF
CDR3nt: TGTGCCAGCAGGACTTGGGGCAGGGGGCAAGAGACCCAGTACTTC

v_gene: TRBV9
j_gene: TRBJ2-1
d_gene: NA
abundance: NA
CDR3aa: CASSVVTGSNEQFF
CDR3nt: TGTGCCAGCAGCGTAGTCACAGGGTCAAATGAGCAGTTCTTC

v_gene: TRBV7-6
j_gene: TRBJ2-1
d_gene: NA
abundance: NA
CDR3aa: CASSPRLAVPYNEQFF
CDR3nt: TGTGCCAGCAGCCCCCGACTGGCGGTACCCTACAATGAGCAGTTCTTC

v_gene: TRBV29-1
j_gene: TRBJ1-1
d_gene: TRBD1
abundance: few
CDR3aa: CSVERTGGQAFF
CDR3nt: TGCAGCGTTGAGCGGACAGGGGGCCAAGCTTTCTTT

v_gene: TRBV10-3
j_gene: TRBJ2-3
d_gene: TRBD1
abundance: NA
CDR3aa: CAIRGDRGEGTDTQYF
CDR3nt: TGTGCCATCAGAGGGGACAGGGGAGAGGGCACAGATACGCAGTATTTT

v_gene: TRBV11-2
j_gene: TRBJ2-5
d_gene: NA
abundance: NA
CDR3aa: CASSPSHRTEETQYF
CDR3nt: TGTGCCAGCAGTCCTAGCCATCGGACTGAAGAGACCCAGTACTTC

v_gene: TRBV5-1
j_gene: TRBJ1-4
d_gene: NA
abundance: NA
CDR3aa: CASSLAARATNEKLFF
CDR3nt: TGCGCCAGCAGCTTGGCAGCCAGGGCAACTAATGAAAAACTGTTTTTT

v_gene: TRBV28
j_gene: TRBJ1-5
d_gene: NA
abundance: NA
CDR3aa: CASSLSGVYQPQHF
CDR3nt: TGTGCCAGCAGTTTGAGCGGGGTCTATCAGCCCCAGCATTTT

v_gene: TRBV2
j_gene: TRBJ2-4
d_gene: TRBD2
abundance: NA
CDR3aa: CASSWSGLAGPLAKNIQYF
CDR3nt: TGTGCCAGCAGTTGGTCGGGACTAGCGGGACCGTTAGCCAAAAACATTCAGTACTTC

v_gene: TRBV30
j_gene: TRBJ1-1
d_gene: NA
abundance: NA
CDR3aa: CARRTALNTEAFF
CDR3nt: TGTGCCCGGCGGACAGCCTTGAACACTGAAGCTTTCTTT

v_gene: TRBV25-1
j_gene: TRBJ1-4
d_gene: NA
abundance: few
CDR3aa: CASSEAGDYEKLFF
CDR3nt: TGTGCCAGCAGTGAGGCAGGGGATTACGAAAAACTGTTTTTT

v_gene: TRBV5-1
j_gene: TRBJ2-5
d_gene: NA
abundance: NA
CDR3aa: CASSFSGNPQETQYF
CDR3nt: TGCGCCAGCAGCTTTAGCGGTAACCCTCAAGAGACCCAGTACTTC

v_gene: TRBV6-5
j_gene: TRBJ2-2
d_gene: TRBD2
abundance: NA
CDR3aa: CASSYESGGRTGELFF
CDR3nt: TGTGCCAGCAGTTATGAATCGGGGGGAAGGACCGGGGAGCTGTTTTTT

v_gene: TRBV11-2
j_gene: TRBJ1-2
d_gene: TRBD1
abundance: NA
CDR3aa: CASSTRQGHYGYTF
CDR3nt: TGTGCCAGCAGCACGCGACAGGGGCATTATGGCTACACCTTC

v_gene: TRBV28
j_gene: TRBJ1-5
d_gene: NA
abundance: NA
CDR3aa: CASSLDSAGNQPQHF
CDR3nt: TGTGCCAGCAGTTTGGACAGCGCAGGCAATCAGCCCCAGCATTTT

v_gene: TRBV27
j_gene: TRBJ1-1
d_gene: NA
abundance: NA
CDR3aa: CASSFDLDRQAEAFF
CDR3nt: TGTGCCAGCAGTTTTGATCTCGATCGGCAGGCTGAAGCTTTCTTT

v_gene: TRBV18
j_gene: TRBJ1-2
d_gene: NA
abundance: NA
CDR3aa: CASSRNGGGNGYTF
CDR3nt: TGTGCCAGCTCACGGAATGGCGGGGGCAATGGCTACACCTTC

v_gene: TRBV6-6
j_gene: TRBJ1-1
d_gene: NA
abundance: NA
CDR3aa: CASSVTDEAFF
CDR3nt: TGTGCCAGCAGTGTTACAGATGAAGCTTTCTTT

v_gene: TRBV29-1
j_gene: TRBJ1-3
d_gene: NA
abundance: once
CDR3aa: CSVDIGSGNTIYF
CDR3nt: TGCAGCGTTGATATCGGCTCTGGAAACACCATATATTTT

v_gene: TRBV28
j_gene: TRBJ2-7
d_gene: NA
abundance: once
CDR3aa: CASSLGGGGGAYEQYF
CDR3nt: TGTGCCAGCAGTTTAGGAGGGGGCGGAGGGGCCTACGAGCAGTACTTC

v_gene: TRBV7-2
j_gene: TRBJ2-3
d_gene: NA
abundance: few
CDR3aa: CASSFNTDTQYF
CDR3nt: TGTGCCAGCAGCTTTAACACAGATACGCAGTATTTT

v_gene: TRBV10-2
j_gene: TRBJ2-3
d_gene: TRBD1
abundance: NA
CDR3aa: CASSEDRGDTQYF
CDR3nt: TGCGCCAGCAGTGAGGACAGGGGTGATACGCAGTATTTT

v_gene: TRBV7-2
j_gene: TRBJ2-1
d_gene: TRBD2
abundance: NA
CDR3aa: CASSPVGLAYNEQFF
CDR3nt: TGTGCCAGCAGCCCAGTTGGACTAGCGTACAATGAGCAGTTCTTC

v_gene: TRBV28
j_gene: TRBJ2-6
d_gene: NA
abundance: few
CDR3aa: CASSLGQGGSGANVLTF
CDR3nt: TGTGCCAGCAGTTTAGGGCAGGGGGGCTCTGGGGCCAACGTCCTGACTTTC